Listed here are 3 T cell receptor beta chains from one sample, sequenced in a study of blood T cell repertoires in COVID-19. Generated by immunoSEQ multiplex PCR, the TCRdb table keeps only in-frame clones and is missing some. The sample yields more than 150,000 clones, roughly 89% seen once. The sample was peripheral blood. The receptors here all came from a man aged 40-55 years with acute or convalescent COVID-19.

The gene calls are TRBV7-2 and TRBJ2-3; the match to TRBD1 covers 9 bases. V dropped 1 base and J dropped 4; count of bases not matched to a gene: 3. The germline V gene encodes CDR1 SGHTA and CDR2 FQGNSA. This CDR3 spans 15 amino acids. CDR3 DNA: TGTGCCAGCAGCTTAGAGGGACAGGGTCCAGATACGCAGTATTTT. It codes for CASSLEGQGPDTQYF.

V and J are TRBV19 and TRBJ2-3, with 11 bases lining up with TRBD2. Germline loops: CDR1 LNHDA, CDR2 SQIVND (reference sequence). The CDR3 runs 17 residues. The V and J ends lost 2 bases and 5 bases, in that order; junction bases with no gene match: 9. This chain's CDR3 is CASSISFSGGVQDTQYF. Here the CDR3 DNA reads TGTGCCAGTAGTATAAGTTTTAGCGGGGGGGTGCAAGATACGCAGTATTTT.

The CDR3: CASSPTGLNTEAFF. DNA for the CDR3: TGTGCCAGCAGCCCGACAGGTCTCAACACTGAAGCTTTCTTT. The rearrangement uses TRBV9 and TRBJ1-1, with D maybe TRBD1 (6 bases). Trimming took off 4 bases at V and 2 bases at J, with 12 bases between the two ends. CDR1 and CDR2 from the germline V gene are SGDLS and YYNGEE. The CDR3 is made up of 14 amino acids. Complete variable domain (other parts from reference TRBV9 and TRBJ1-1): DSGVTQTPKHLITATGQRVTLRCSPRSGDLSVYWYQQSLDQGLQFLIQYYNGEERAKGNILERFSAQQFPDLHSELNLSSLELGDSALYFCASSPTGLNTEAFFGQGTRLTVV.